Presented here are 12 T cell receptor beta chains from one specimen sequenced in a study of blood T cell repertoires in COVID-19. Profiling relied on immunoSEQ multiplex PCR, and the TCRdb table lists in-frame clones only, not all of them. The table shows under 130,000 clones, with 85% occurring only once. Material: peripheral blood. The receptors derive from a man between 45 and 60 years old with acute or convalescent COVID-19.

The gene calls are TRBV7-9 and TRBJ1-3, with D possibly being TRBD1 (5 bases). This CDR3 comprises 17 residues. Germline CDR1 SEHNR, CDR2 FQNEAQ (reference sequence). V was pared by 5 bases and J by 5 bases, with 22 bases between. DNA for the CDR3: TGTGCCAGCAGCCCTAACCGCGAGACGGGACTCCGAAACACCATATATTTT. Protein product: CASSPNRETGLRNTIYF.

The rearrangement joins TRBV3-1 (or the pseudogene TRBV3-2) to TRBJ2-7, with TRBD1 matching 9 bases. V lost 4 bases to trimming and J lost 3 bases; unmatched junction nucleotides: 4. Germline V gene lookup returns CDR1 LGHDT and CDR2 YNNKEL (reference sequence). This CDR3 is built from 14 residues. The CDR3 DNA sequence: TGTGCCAGCAGCCCCCGGGACAGGGACTACGAGCAGTACTTC. It is translated as CASSPRDRDYEQYF.

The V call is TRBV5-1, the J call TRBJ2-7; TRBD2 is a possible D gene (7 bases). The germline gives CDR1 SGHRS, CDR2 YFSETQ. The CDR3 consists of 15 residues. V lost 0 bases and J 7 bases, leaving 17 bases between the germline ends. The CDR3 nucleotides are TGCGCCAGCAGCTTGGTAGGGGGGAGGGCCGAGGAGCAGTACTTC. This gives the protein CASSLVGGRAEEQYF.

This rearrangement joins TRBV18 to TRBJ2-5; D perhaps matches TRBD2 (5 bases). This CDR3 contains 13 residues. From germline, CDR1 is KGHSH and CDR2 LQKENI. V dropped 9 bases and J dropped 1 base, with 12 bases sitting between them. For the CDR3, the DNA is TGTGCCAGTCGGACCGGGGTCCAAGAGACCCAGTACTTC. Its protein is CASRTGVQETQYF.

The CDR3 loop reads CASTTTRLLSYEQYF. In nucleotides, the CDR3 is TGTGCCAGCACTACCACCCGACTGCTCTCCTACGAGCAGTACTTC. The chain employs TRBV28 and TRBJ2-7; the D is unclear. The CDR3 runs to 15 residues. V was trimmed by 7 bases and J by 0 bases, leaving 16 bases between them. Germline-derived CDR1 and CDR2 are MDHEN and SYDVKM.

This clone was found a few times. The chain carries TRBV15 and TRBJ1-5; no definite D call. Germline CDR1 LNHNV, CDR2 YYDKDF (reference sequence). V dropped 4 bases and J dropped 6 bases, with 16 bases sitting between them. The CDR3 is 15 residues long. The CDR3 coding sequence is TGTGCCACCAGCAAGACGATCAACCCGGGTCAGCCCCAGCATTTT. Protein product: CATSKTINPGQPQHF.

The J gene is TRBJ2-7, the V gene TRBV27; the D gene is possibly TRBD2 (7 bases). Trimming took off 1 base at V and 6 bases at J, with 10 bases between the two ends. The CDR3 is 13 residues long. Germline loops: CDR1 MNHEY, CDR2 SMNVEV (reference sequence). CDR3 in amino acids: CASSLWGGREQYF. The CDR3 DNA reads TGTGCCAGCAGTTTATGGGGGGGGCGCGAGCAGTACTTC.

CDR3 bases: TGTGCCAGCGCACCCTACACAGGGGTTGGAAACACCATATATTTT. Its protein is CASAPYTGVGNTIYF. V is TRBV11-3 and J is TRBJ1-3, with 7 bases that match TRBD1. With V trimmed by 8 bases and J by 3 bases, 10 bases remained unmatched. Germline CDR1 reads SGHNT; CDR2 reads YENEEA. This CDR3 region has 15 residues.

The J gene is TRBJ2-2, the V gene TRBV10-1, with D possibly matching TRBD1 (6 bases). The V end was cut by 3 bases, the J end by 5 bases, with 7 bases between. Germline V gives CDR1 WNHNN, CDR2 SYGVQD (reference sequence). The CDR3 contains 13 residues. The CDR3 DNA follows: TGCGCCAGCAGTGACAGGGGAACCGGGGAGCTGTTTTTT. It is translated as CASSDRGTGELFF.

This clone appeared a few times. The V and J genes are TRBV5-1 and TRBJ2-7, with TRBD1 identical over 8 bases. The germline gives CDR1 SGHRS, CDR2 YFSETQ. With 3 bases clipped from V and 1 base from J, the junction kept 3 bases outside the gene matches. CDR3 length equals 14 residues. The CDR3 coding sequence is TGCGCCAGCAGCTGGACAGGGCCTTCCTACGAGCAGTACTTC. As protein: CASSWTGPSYEQYF.

The chain employs TRBV27 and TRBJ2-3, with TRBD2 as a possible D gene (6 bases). Deletions cut 0 bases from V and 2 bases from J, with 15 bases between. The CDR3 spans 17 residues. Per the germline V gene, CDR1 is MNHEY and CDR2 is SMNVEV (reference sequence). The CDR3 protein is CASSLSLTGVNTDTQYF. In DNA, the CDR3 is TGTGCCAGCAGTTTATCGCTAACGGGGGTAAACACAGATACGCAGTATTTT.

This clone was found a few times. The rearrangement links TRBV28 to TRBJ1-5; maybe TRBD1 (6 bases). Deletions cut 5 bases from V and 0 bases from J, with 20 bases between. Looked up from germline, CDR1 is MDHEN and CDR2 is SYDVKM. The CDR3 spans 18 residues. The DNA for the CDR3 is TGTGCCAGCAGTGAACAGGGTTACCCAGTTTATAGCAATCAGCCCCAGCATTTT. Protein: CASSEQGYPVYSNQPQHF. The full variable domain, its missing parts supplied by reference TRBV28 and TRBJ1-5, is DVKVTQSSRYLVKRTGEKVFLECVQDMDHENMFWYRQDPGLGLRLIYFSYDVKMKEKGDIPEGYSVSREKKERFSLILESASTNQTSMYLCASSEQGYPVYSNQPQHFGDGTRLSIL.